The source of this T cell receptor beta chain is a study of cytomegalovirus exposure and HLA in healthy donors. Overall study results and limits: Most TCR beta V segments were productive about 90% or about 30% of the time in an earlier analysis. It was in a later analysis that TCR association rates were seen to vary by HLA locus, highest for DRB1 and lowest for HLA-C.

The PCR had 60 Vbeta and 13 Jbeta primers. Sequencing used immunoSEQ multiplex PCR; TCRdb keeps in-frame clones, though not all of them. The table shows some 150,000 clones, with around four fifths occurring only once. The CDR3 contains 11 residues. Germline loops: CDR1 LNHDA, CDR2 SQIVND (reference sequence). Trimming pared 2 bases from V and 8 bases from J, leaving 3 bases between. About this clone itself: What it recognizes is unknown.

The receptor was derived from a female donor in good health and CMV-seronegative. The chain recombines TRBV19 with TRBJ2-2; D ambiguous. Sequences were obtained from PBMCs. The CDR3: CASSIYGELFF. CDR3 nucleotides: TGTGCCAGTAGTATATATGGGGAGCTGTTTTTT.